These T cell receptor beta chains were read from a single sample in a study of vaccination effects on CD4 cells after COVID-19. The data were produced by immunoSEQ multiplex PCR, yet TCRdb's version contains in-frame clones alone and is incomplete. Of 30,000 or so clones listed, around 74% are singletons. These receptors have no identified antigens. Sequencing used CD4+ T cells from PBMCs cultured without peptide, obtained after COVID-19 vaccination. The origin of the receptors is a human donor who received a COVID-19 vaccine. The CDR3 runs from the conserved cysteine through the conserved F or W. A D gene is named only where the DNA matches it firmly. Clone size, where shown, is once, few, many, or a class for clones that have expanded.

V gene	J gene	D gene	clone size	CDR3 length	CDR3 DNA	CDR3 protein
TRBV9	TRBJ1-1	-	-	13	TGTGCCAGCAGCGTAGTCAGAAACACTGAAGCTTTCTTT	CASSVVRNTEAFF
TRBV6-2/TRBV6-3	TRBJ1-3	-	few	14	TGTGCCAGCAGTTCGGCAGGGTCTGGAAACACCATATATTTT	CASSSAGSGNTIYF
TRBV10-3	TRBJ1-2	TRBD1	-	16	TGTGCCATCAGTGAGTCTTCAGGGGGACGAAGCTATGGCTACACCTTC	CAISESSGGRSYGYTF
TRBV5-1	TRBJ2-3	TRBD2	-	15	TGCGCCAGCAGCCCGGGACTAGCGGGGTCCCATACGCAGTATTTT	CASSPGLAGSHTQYF
TRBV19	TRBJ1-2	-	few	14	TGTGCCAGTAGTTTGGGGGCGGGAAACTATGGCTACACCTTC	CASSLGAGNYGYTF
TRBV28	TRBJ1-2	-	few	16	TGTGCCAGCAGTTTACCCCGGAGGGGGGCGGGTCACGGCTACACCTTC	CASSLPRRGAGHGYTF
TRBV29-1	TRBJ2-7	-	-	12	TGCAGCGTTGACTCAGGAAGCTACGAGCAGTACTTC	CSVDSGSYEQYF
TRBV7-9	TRBJ1-3	-	-	16	TGTGCCAGCAGCTTTGAACCAGAGAGCTCTGGAAACACCATATATTTT	CASSFEPESSGNTIYF
TRBV6-2/TRBV6-3	TRBJ1-5	TRBD1	-	15	TGTGCCAGCAGCCCCCGGACAGGTGGAAATCAGCCCCAGCATTTT	CASSPRTGGNQPQHF
TRBV28	TRBJ2-5	TRBD2	-	13	TGTGCCGGACGGACTAGCGGGCAAGAGACCCAGTACTTC	CAGRTSGQETQYF
TRBV24-1	TRBJ1-2	-	once	12	TGTGCCACCAGTGACGACGACTATGGCTACACCTTC	CATSDDDYGYTF
TRBV15	TRBJ2-1	TRBD2	-	14	TGTGCCACCAGGACGGGACTAGTGTCGAATGAGCAGTTCTTC	CATRTGLVSNEQFF
TRBV6-5	TRBJ2-3	TRBD2	-	15	TGTGCCAGCAGTTACGTTGGGACCTCACCGGGAGGGCAGTATTTT	CASSYVGTSPGGQYF
TRBV11-2	TRBJ2-7	TRBD1	-	15	TGTGCCAGCAGCTTAGGGACAGGGGTCTCCTACGAGCAGTACTTC	CASSLGTGVSYEQYF
TRBV7-2	TRBJ1-1	-	-	14	TGTGCCAGCAGCTCAACAGGGCCGGCCACTGAAGCTTTCTTT	CASSSTGPATEAFF
TRBV19	TRBJ2-2	TRBD2	-	17	TGTGCCAGTATAAATAGCGGGAGATCCGGGTACACCGGGGAGCTGTTTTTT	CASINSGRSGYTGELFF
TRBV7-9	TRBJ1-4	-	-	8	TGTGCCGGTGGAAAACTGTTTTTT	CAGGKLFF
TRBV30	TRBJ2-2	-	-	13	TGTGCCTGGAGAGGTGGCTTCCCCGGGGAGCTGTTTTTT	CAWRGGFPGELFF
TRBV28	TRBJ1-2	-	-	15	TGTGCCAGCAGTTCAGGGGCGCAGGGTAACTATGGCTACACCTTC	CASSSGAQGNYGYTF
TRBV4-1	TRBJ1-5	-	-	15	TGCGCCAGCAGCCAAGCGAGTACTATCAATCAGCCCCAGCATTTT	CASSQASTINQPQHF
TRBV7-9	TRBJ1-1	-	-	14	TGTGCCAGCAGCTTGATCGGGACACACACTGAAGCTTTCTTT	CASSLIGTHTEAFF
TRBV2	TRBJ1-5	TRBD1	few	13	TGTGCCAGCACCCGGGACAGGGGGCAGCCCCAGCATTTT	CASTRDRGQPQHF
TRBV5-5	TRBJ2-6	TRBD2	-	20	TGTGCCAGCAGCTTGCACCCGGGACTAGCGGGGGGTACTGGGGCCAACGTCCTGACTTTC	CASSLHPGLAGGTGANVLTF
TRBV18	TRBJ1-1	-	once	14	TGTGCCAGCTCACCAGAGACCTTCAACACTGAAGCTTTCTTT	CASSPETFNTEAFF
TRBV11-2	TRBJ1-4	TRBD1	few	15	TGTGCCAGCAGCTTATGGGGACAGACAAATGAAAAACTGTTTTTT	CASSLWGQTNEKLFF
TRBV5-1	TRBJ2-3	-	once	14	TGCGCCAGCAGCGTTAGCGGAGACACAGATACGCAGTATTTT	CASSVSGDTDTQYF
TRBV30	TRBJ2-7	-	-	15	TGTGCCTGGAGTGTAGGGGCAGGGAGCTCCTACGAGCAGTACTTC	CAWSVGAGSSYEQYF
TRBV4-3	TRBJ2-2	TRBD1	once	16	TGCGCCAGCAGCCAAGAGCCAGGGGGCAACACCGGGGAGCTGTTTTTT	CASSQEPGGNTGELFF
TRBV11-1	TRBJ1-1	-	-	15	TGTGCCAGCAGCTTAGCGTCTACTGCGAACACTGAAGCTTTCTTT	CASSLASTANTEAFF
TRBV28	TRBJ2-4	TRBD1	-	13	TGTGCCAGCAGTTCGGGACAGAGAAACATTCAGTACTTC	CASSSGQRNIQYF
TRBV28	TRBJ2-1	TRBD1	-	18	TGTGCCAGCAGACTGGGACTTCGACAGGGGCCCCGTGGGAATGAGCAGTTCTTC	CASRLGLRQGPRGNEQFF
TRBV5-6	TRBJ1-2	TRBD1	few	15	TGTGCCAGCAGCCTTTTGGACAGGTGGGAAGGGGGCTACACCTTC	CASSLLDRWEGGYTF